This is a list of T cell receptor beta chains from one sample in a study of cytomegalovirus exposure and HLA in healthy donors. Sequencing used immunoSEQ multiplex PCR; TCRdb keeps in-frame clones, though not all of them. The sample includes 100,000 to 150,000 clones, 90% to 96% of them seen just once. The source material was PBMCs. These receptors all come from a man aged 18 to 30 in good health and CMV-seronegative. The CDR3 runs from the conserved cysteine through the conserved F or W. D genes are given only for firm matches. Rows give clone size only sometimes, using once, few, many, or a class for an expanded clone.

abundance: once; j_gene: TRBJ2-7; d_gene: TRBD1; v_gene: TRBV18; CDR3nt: TGTGCCAGCTCATCGGGACAGGGCTACGAGCAGTACTTC; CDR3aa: CASSSGQGYEQYF
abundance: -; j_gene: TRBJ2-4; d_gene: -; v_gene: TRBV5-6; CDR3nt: TGTGCCAGCAGCTTGGGAGTCGCGAGGACCAAAAACATTCAGTACTTC; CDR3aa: CASSLGVARTKNIQYF
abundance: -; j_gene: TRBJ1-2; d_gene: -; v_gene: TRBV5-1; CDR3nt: TGCGCCAGCAGCCCGGGGAACTATGGCTACACCTTC; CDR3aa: CASSPGNYGYTF
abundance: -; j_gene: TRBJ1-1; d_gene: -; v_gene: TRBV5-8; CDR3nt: TGTGCCAGCCGGAGAACTGGCCGTTCTAACACTGAAGCTTTCTTT; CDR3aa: CASRRTGRSNTEAFF
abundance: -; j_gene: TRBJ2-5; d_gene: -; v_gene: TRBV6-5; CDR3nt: TGTGCCAGCATGGTTATGCTAGCTATGGAGACCCAGTACTTC; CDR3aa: CASMVMLAMETQYF
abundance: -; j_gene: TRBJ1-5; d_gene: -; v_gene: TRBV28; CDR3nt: TGTGCCAGCAGTCCGGGACAGCATTTT; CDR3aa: CASSPGQHF
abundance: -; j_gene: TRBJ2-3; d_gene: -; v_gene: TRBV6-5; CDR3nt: TGTGCCAGCAGTTACACAGGGAGTGTTACAGATACGCAGTATTTT; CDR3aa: CASSYTGSVTDTQYF
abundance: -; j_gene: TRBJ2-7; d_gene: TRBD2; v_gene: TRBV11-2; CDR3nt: TGTGCCAGCAGCTTAGATGCCGGGACTAGCGGGTACGAGCAGTACTTC; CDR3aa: CASSLDAGTSGYEQYF
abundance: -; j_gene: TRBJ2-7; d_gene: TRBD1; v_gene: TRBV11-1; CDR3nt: TGTGCCAGCAGCTTCGGGACAGGACACTACGAGCAGTACTTC; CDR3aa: CASSFGTGHYEQYF
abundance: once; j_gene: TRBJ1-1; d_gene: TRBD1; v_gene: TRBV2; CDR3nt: TGTGCCAGCAGGCGACAGGGGACCAACACTGAAGCTTTCTTT; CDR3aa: CASRRQGTNTEAFF
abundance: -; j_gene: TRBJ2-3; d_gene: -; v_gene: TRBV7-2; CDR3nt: TGTGCCAGCAGCTCAGACTCCACCACAGATACGCAGTATTTT; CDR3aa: CASSSDSTTDTQYF
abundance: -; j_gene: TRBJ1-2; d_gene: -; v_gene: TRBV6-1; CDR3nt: TGTGCCAGCAGTGAAGCGCTGGTACAGGGCTATGGCTACACCTTC; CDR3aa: CASSEALVQGYGYTF
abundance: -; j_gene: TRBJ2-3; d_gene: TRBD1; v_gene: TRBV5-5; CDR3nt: TGTGCCAGCAGCTTGACGGGACAGGGGGCACGAACAGATACGCAGTATTTT; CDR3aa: CASSLTGQGARTDTQYF
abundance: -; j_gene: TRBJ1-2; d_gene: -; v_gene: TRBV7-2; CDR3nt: TGTGCCAGCAGCTTAGACGGCAGGCCCCTTGGCTACACCTTC; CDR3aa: CASSLDGRPLGYTF
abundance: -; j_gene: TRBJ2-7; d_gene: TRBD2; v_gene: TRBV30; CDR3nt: TGTGCCTGGAGTCGGGCGGGAGTCTACAACGAGCAGTACTTC; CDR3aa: CAWSRAGVYNEQYF
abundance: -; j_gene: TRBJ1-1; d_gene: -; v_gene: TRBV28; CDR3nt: TGTGCCAGCAGACGGTCCACTGAAGCTTTCTTT; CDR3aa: CASRRSTEAFF
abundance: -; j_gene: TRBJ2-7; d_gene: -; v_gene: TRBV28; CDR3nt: TGTGCCAGCCTCCAGGAGGGCACGGCGGAGCAGTACTTC; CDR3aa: CASLQEGTAEQYF
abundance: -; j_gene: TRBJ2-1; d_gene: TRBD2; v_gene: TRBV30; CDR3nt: TGTGCCTGGAGTAAACTAGCGGGAGTGACTGAGGTAAATGAGCAGTTCTTC; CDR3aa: CAWSKLAGVTEVNEQFF
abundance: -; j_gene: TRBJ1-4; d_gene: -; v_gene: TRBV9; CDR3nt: TGTGCCAGCAGCGCGCAGGGCGGGGGAGAAAAACTGTTTTTT; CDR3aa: CASSAQGGGEKLFF
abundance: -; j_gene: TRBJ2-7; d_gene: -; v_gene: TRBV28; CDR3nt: TGTGCCAGCAGTTTAGACACCAACTACGAGCAGTACTTC; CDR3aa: CASSLDTNYEQYF
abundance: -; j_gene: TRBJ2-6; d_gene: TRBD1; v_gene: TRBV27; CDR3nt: TGTGCCAGCAGTGCGGGCAGGGGGCGCGGGTCTGGGGCCAACGTCCTGACTTTC; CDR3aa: CASSAGRGRGSGANVLTF
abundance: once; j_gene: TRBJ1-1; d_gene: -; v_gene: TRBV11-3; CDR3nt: TGTGCCAGCAGCTCCCAGGTCGCTGAAGCTTTCTTT; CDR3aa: CASSSQVAEAFF
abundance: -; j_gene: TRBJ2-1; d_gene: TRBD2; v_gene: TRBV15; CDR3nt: TGTGCCACCAGCAGAGGAAGGGCGGGAGGATACAATGAGCAGTTCTTC; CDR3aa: CATSRGRAGGYNEQFF
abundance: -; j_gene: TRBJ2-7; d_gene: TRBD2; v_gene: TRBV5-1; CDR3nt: TGCGCCAGCAGCTTGGCCACGATAGCGGGAGCCTACGAGCAGTACTTC; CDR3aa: CASSLATIAGAYEQYF
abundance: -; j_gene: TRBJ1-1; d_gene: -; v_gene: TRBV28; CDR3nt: TGTGCCAGCAGTTTTGGGCGGGGCGCGGAGACTGAAGCTTTCTTT; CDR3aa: CASSFGRGAETEAFF
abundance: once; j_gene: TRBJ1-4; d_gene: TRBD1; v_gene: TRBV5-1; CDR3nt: TGCGCCAGCAGCGTGGGACAGGGTAACCTCCATGAAAAACTGTTTTTT; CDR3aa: CASSVGQGNLHEKLFF
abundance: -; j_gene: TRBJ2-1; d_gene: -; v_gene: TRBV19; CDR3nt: TGTGCCAGTAGTATAGGGGTTGGCGGGGTTTCTAATGAGCAGTTCTTC; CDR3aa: CASSIGVGGVSNEQFF
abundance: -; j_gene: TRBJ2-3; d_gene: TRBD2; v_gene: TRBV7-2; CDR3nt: TGTGCCAGCACTCCGCGACTAGCGGGAGGTGGGGCAGATACGCAGTATTTT; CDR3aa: CASTPRLAGGGADTQYF
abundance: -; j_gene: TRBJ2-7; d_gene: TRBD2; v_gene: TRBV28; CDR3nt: TGTGCCAGCAGCGCAACCCGACTAGCGGGCTTCTACGAGCAGTACTTC; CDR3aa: CASSATRLAGFYEQYF
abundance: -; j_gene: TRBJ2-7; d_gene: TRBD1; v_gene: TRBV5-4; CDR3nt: TGTGCCAGCAGCTTGGGGGACAGGGGAGCCTACGAGCAGTACTTC; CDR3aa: CASSLGDRGAYEQYF
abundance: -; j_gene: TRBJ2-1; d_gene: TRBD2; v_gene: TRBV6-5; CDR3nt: TGTGCCAGCAGTTACTGGTCTAGCGGGAGGGATGAGCAGTTCTTC; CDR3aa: CASSYWSSGRDEQFF
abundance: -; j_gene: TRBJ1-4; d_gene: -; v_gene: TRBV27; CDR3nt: TGTGCCAGCAGTTTATCCCGGGGATTGGGTGAAAAACTGTTTTTT; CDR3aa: CASSLSRGLGEKLFF